The subject of this entry is one T cell receptor (beta chain). Which antigen it targets is not known. Base qualities are missing; no much larger clone stands one base away. CDR1 SEHNR and CDR2 FQNEAQ are derived from the germline V gene (reference sequence). The CDR3 covers 15 residues, taking in both the cysteine and the phenylalanine. Only CDR3 DNA is held: 45 bases, read in frame from base 1. V lost 7 bases and J lost 6 bases; the stretch between them is 19 bases long. These data belong to a study of cytotoxic CD8 clonotypes in ibrutinib-treated CLL (TCRdb year 2021). Regarding the complete study: The cohort had 11 relapsed/refractory and roughly 15 treatment-naive patients; fewer than 18 were IGHV unmutated. Partial responses were observed in about 25 patients and complete responses in 2; after a median follow-up of around 68 months, remission was maintained in 14 patients and progression was observed in approximately twelve. The response samples were drawn at a median of roughly eleven months into treatment, with a range of about 6 to 40 months. An average of roughly 250,000 productive templates and around 100,000 productive rearrangements was obtained per sample. Of the 86 participants in the trial, 25 to 30 had longitudinal samples available. Cryopreserved peripheral blood mononuclear cells were obtained prior to treatment, at the time of response, and at either disease progression or sustained remission. Paper-wide results and their limitations: Clonality rose at ibrutinib response, remained stable during sustained remission, and dropped back toward baseline at progression. Sampling times were not matched between patients in sustained remission and patients whose disease was progressing, and lymph node repertoires were not examined. Public clonotypes were rare and either shrank or stayed stable during treatment, and the rise in clonality at ibrutinib response reflected expansion of private clonotypes. Baseline clonality was found to be higher than that of age-matched healthy donors and was strongly correlated with circulating CD8+ T-cell counts.

Each clonotype received, on average, about 9.7x coverage in deep resolution sequencing performed on a MiSeq, where the target depth lay between 1 in 1 million and 1 in 200,000 T cells. The immunoSEQ hsTCRB Kit was used to generate the TCR beta libraries. The study's processing was this. ImmunoSEQ Data Assistant and ImmunoSEQ Analyzer were used for data analysis, and V, D and J genes were assigned according to IMGT definitions. Clonality, with values ranging from 0 to 1, was calculated as one minus the normalized Shannon entropy of productive rearrangement frequencies. Public clonotype analysis was restricted to overrepresented clonotypes comprising at least 0.05% of each patient's repertoire. About a dozen repertoires from age-matched healthy donors, obtained from immuneACCESS, served as clonality controls. TCRdb re-hosts the immuneACCESS table, in-frame sequences only. Its copies lack some clones; in the studies checked, an unresolved V gene accounts for under half of them, and the cause for the rest is not known. The D gene and trimming were derived from the DNA, and the V and J assignments and clone size from that table. The sample contains around 33,000 clones, 60% to 80% of them found a single time. The ten largest make up 25% to 30% of the sample.

Roughly 2 micrograms of genomic DNA were extracted from cryopreserved PBMCs for TCR beta library preparation. Longitudinal blood samples from CLL patients receiving ibrutinib monotherapy were subjected to high-throughput TCR beta sequencing. The patients took part in an open-label, single-center phase 2 trial of ibrutinib monotherapy. This clonotype was obtained from a human donor with chronic lymphocytic leukemia. Specimen: PBMCs, collected before ibrutinib treatment. The chain was built from TRBV7-9 and TRBJ2-1; the D region possibly corresponds to TRBD1 (6 bases align). Here is the DNA: TGTGCCAGCAACTCCCAAGGGGGTTTGGGCAATGAGCAGTTCTTC. This sequence encodes CASNSQGGLGNEQFF.